This T cell receptor beta chain was captured in a study of technical replicates of blood from a handful of donors. Trimming at V came to 0 bases and at J to 5 bases, leaving 7 bases not matched to a gene. From germline, CDR1 is GTSNPN and CDR2 SVGIG (reference sequence). The CDR3 covers 14 residues. The method was immunoSEQ multiplex PCR; TCRdb's version includes in-frame clones alone and lacks a portion of them. The sample includes 60,000 to 80,000 clones, approximately 86% seen only once; the top ten take under 6.5%. This clonotype was obtained from a human donor in good health. Some clones in this sample may be carry-over from other donors' samples. The sample taken for sequencing was PBMCs. The chain uses TRBV30 and TRBJ2-7; 7 bases are a match to TRBD1. The CDR3: CAWSVGTAENEQYF. CDR3 DNA sequence: TGTGCCTGGAGTGTAGGGACAGCAGAGAACGAGCAGTACTTC.